This T cell receptor (beta chain) was identified in a study of cytomegalovirus exposure and HLA in healthy donors. Study-wide findings and caveats: TCR beta chains numbering 164 were designated cytomegalovirus-associated.

60 Vbeta and 13 Jbeta primers were used in PCR. The method was immunoSEQ multiplex PCR; TCRdb's version includes in-frame clones alone and lacks a portion of them. Of about 160,000 clones listed, 60% to 80% are singletons. This clone was seen more than once but under ten times. Its antigen remains unknown. Germline V gives CDR1 MNHEY, CDR2 SMNVEV (reference sequence). The CDR3 length is 16 residues. Trimming took 5 bases from V and 4 from J, leaving 20 bases between them. This sequence joins TRBV27 and TRBJ1-1; perhaps TRBD1 as D (5 bases). The specimen was PBMCs. This sequence originates from a woman aged 45-59 years in good health and CMV-seropositive. CDR3 coding DNA: TGTGCCAGCAGTCCCACCCTCGGGCGCCAGGGCACTGAAGCTTTCTTT. This sequence encodes CASSPTLGRQGTEAFF.